This TCR beta chain was sequenced during a study of blood T cell repertoires in COVID-19. V gave up 5 bases and J gave up 4 bases; unmatched junction bases: 6. The CDR3 is 14 residues long. CDR1 MNHEY and CDR2 SVGAGI come from the germline V gene. The table came from immunoSEQ multiplex PCR; TCRdb's copy has only in-frame clones and leaves some out. This sample has fewer than 400,000 clones, with roughly 88% found just once. The specimen was PBMCs or T cells enriched from blood (not recorded which). The gene calls are TRBV6-5 and TRBJ1-2; 8 bases match TRBD1. The receptor was isolated from a man younger than 45 who had recovered from COVID-19. The CDR3 sequence is CASSTDRGGYGYTF. The CDR3 DNA reads TGTGCCAGCAGTACAGACAGGGGTGGCTATGGCTACACCTTC.